One and the same sample provided the 11 T cell receptor beta chains below, sequenced in a study of T cell repertoires in cytomegalovirus infection. TCRdb recomputed calls from the reads with MiXCR, one row per CDR3 protein. The sample lists roughly 230,000 distinct CDR3 sequences, 6% to 8% seen once, with 5.5% to 6.5% in the top ten. Sample: PBMCs. Receptors were obtained from a human donor in good health (CMV status not recorded). Some clones in this sample may be carry-over from other donors' samples.

This chain connects TRBV20-1 to TRBJ1-1; TRBD1 matches at 7 bases. From germline, CDR1 is DFQATT and CDR2 SNEGSKA (reference sequence). This CDR3 region has 14 residues. V shed 6 bases, J shed 3 bases, and the junction held 10 bases outside the gene matches. CDR3 sequence: CSAPPGTEHTEAFF. The CDR3 bases are TGCAGTGCGCCACCCGGGACAGAACACACTGAAGCTTTCTTT.

Many counts were recorded for this clonotype. The chain carries TRBV11-2 and TRBJ2-6; D gene uncertain. This CDR3 contains 14 residues. Trimming took off 0 bases at V and 3 bases at J, with 3 bases between the two ends. Germline CDR1 is SGHAT and CDR2 is FQNNGV. CDR3: CASSLDYGANVLTF. DNA for the CDR3: TGTGCCAGCAGCTTAGATTATGGGGCCAACGTCCTGACTTTC.

This clonotype was seen at least ten times. The chain uses TRBV19 and TRBJ1-5, with 7 bases aligning to TRBD1. J gave up 7 bases and V 5 bases, and 14 bases lay outside the gene matches. CDR3 length: 16 residues. CDR1 and CDR2 from the germline V gene are LNHDA and SQIVND (reference sequence). The CDR3 here is CASSPSKGAGGQPQHF. CDR3 bases: TGTGCCAGTAGTCCCTCGAAGGGGGCTGGGGGCCAGCCCCAGCATTTT.

This clonotype was seen at least ten times. This rearrangement joins TRBV7-2 to TRBJ1-2; D remains ambiguous. This CDR3 is 14 amino acids long. Per germline, CDR1 SGHTA and CDR2 FQGNSA. Trimming took 3 bases from V and 4 from J, leaving 12 bases between them. The CDR3 loop is CASSFRENFYGYTF. The DNA of the CDR3 is TGTGCCAGCAGCTTCCGGGAGAATTTCTATGGCTACACCTTC. The variable domain in full, with the rest retrieved from reference TRBV7-2 and TRBJ1-2, is GAGVSQSPSNKVTEKGKDVELRCDPISGHTALYWYRQSLGQGLEFLIYFQGNSAPDKSGLPSDRFSAERTGGSVSTLTIQRTQQEDSAVYLCASSFRENFYGYTFGSGTRLTVV.

This clonotype was counted between two and nine times. The chain has TRBV25-1 and TRBJ2-7; 7 positions agree with TRBD2. CDR3 length: 11 residues. Germline values: CDR1 MGHDK, CDR2 SYGVNS. The V and J ends lost 4 bases and 9 bases, in that order; junction bases with no gene match: 3. The CDR3 DNA follows: TGTGCCAGCAGTGTACTAGCGAGGCAGTACTTC. It translates to CASSVLARQYF.

The chain has TRBV6-2 or TRBV6-3 and TRBJ2-1, with 10 bases that match TRBD2. V trimming: 2 bases; J trimming: 0 bases; junction bases outside the gene matches: 4. Looked up from germline, CDR1 is MNHEY and CDR2 is SVGEGT. The CDR3 length is 17 residues. The CDR3 here is CASSYGSGGLSYNEQFF. CDR3 sequence (DNA): TGTGCCAGCAGTTACGGTAGCGGGGGGCTCTCCTACAATGAGCAGTTCTTC.

This clonotype was detected many times. One base away lies a much larger clone, so this may be a sequencing read error. This chain connects TRBV14 to TRBJ1-1, with a tentative D call TRBD1 (5 bases). Germline CDR1 and CDR2: SGHDN and FVKESK. With 3 bases removed from V and 1 base from J, the gap between germline ends came to 6 bases. CDR3 length: 13 residues. CDR3 protein: CASSHGQNTEAFF. CDR3 sequence (DNA): TGTGCCAGCAGCCACGGACAGAACACTGAAGCTTTCTTT.

Ten or more counts support this clonotype. The rearrangement joins TRBV7-2 to TRBJ2-7; TRBD1 matches 8 bases. CDR3 length equals 14 residues. V lost 1 base, J lost 7 bases, and 6 bases stayed unmatched. Germline values: CDR1 SGHTA, CDR2 FQGNSA. The CDR3 protein is CASSLVRGLGEQYF. The CDR3 DNA reads TGTGCCAGCAGCTTAGTCAGGGGGCTGGGGGAGCAGTACTTC. The variable domain in full, with the rest retrieved from reference TRBV7-2 and TRBJ2-7, is GAGVSQSPSNKVTEKGKDVELRCDPISGHTALYWYRQSLGQGLEFLIYFQGNSAPDKSGLPSDRFSAERTGGSVSTLTIQRTQQEDSAVYLCASSLVRGLGEQYFGPGTRLTVT.

This clonotype was counted many times. V usage is TRBV19 and J usage is TRBJ2-1, with 8 bases aligning to TRBD2. The CDR3 runs 14 residues. The ends lost 6 bases at V and 7 bases at J; junction bases unmatched: 8. Germline V gives CDR1 LNHDA, CDR2 SQIVND (reference sequence). In nucleotides, the CDR3 is TGTGCCAGTAGCGGGGGGGGGCTTGTGAATGAGCAGTTCTTC. Its protein product is CASSGGGLVNEQFF.

This clonotype was picked up many times. The chain links TRBV4-3 to TRBJ1-1; D call uncertain. Germline CDR1 LGHNA, CDR2 YSLEER. The CDR3 is made up of 15 amino acids. Trimming took 2 bases from V and 1 from J, leaving 11 bases between them. In nucleotides, the CDR3 is TGCGCCAGCAGCCAACTCTTAAACTGGAACACTGAAGCTTTCTTT. Translating it yields CASSQLLNWNTEAFF.

This clonotype was observed a few times. The chain couples TRBV19 to TRBJ1-4; 8 bases map to TRBD1. CDR3 size: 16 residues. V was pared by 5 bases and J by 4 bases, with 9 bases of the junction left unmatched. Germline V gene data show CDR1 as LNHDA and CDR2 as SQIVND (reference sequence). CDR3 nucleotide sequence: TGTGCCAGTAGTCCGACCCAGGGGGCTCTTAATGAAAAACTGTTTTTT. Amino acids: CASSPTQGALNEKLFF.